Shown below are 3 T cell receptor beta chains from a single sample sequenced in a study of Ad26.COV2.S vaccination and SARS-CoV-2 variants. Indicated treatment: 15 to 20 received Ad26.COV2.S at low or high dose, single or two shots; about five received placebo; per-sample allocation not given. Material that was analyzed had been drawn on day 63 after the first vaccine or placebo injection. TCRdb's copy holds only in-frame clones and misses some; the assay was immunoSEQ multiplex PCR. The table has over 400,000 clones, roughly 87% seen once. The specimen comprised peripheral blood, sampled in a trial of Ad26.COV2.S vaccine versus placebo. The receptors here all came from a person between 18 and 60 years old who received the Ad26.COV2.S COVID-19 vaccine or a placebo.

This chain links TRBV5-1 with TRBJ1-6, with 11 bases lining up with TRBD1. After removal of 4 bases from V and 8 bases from J, the junction contained 5 bases not matched to a gene. CDR3 length: 15 residues. CDR1 SGHRS and CDR2 YFSETQ come from the germline V gene. CDR3 coding DNA: TGCGCCAGCAGCGATCGGACAGGGGGCTATTCACCCCTCCACTTT. It specifies CASSDRTGGYSPLHF.

V gene TRBV12-3 or TRBV12-4 combines with J gene TRBJ2-1; D may be TRBD1 or TRBD2 (5 bases each). The CDR3 runs 13 residues. V was cut by 4 bases and J by 2 bases, with 6 bases left in between. Here the CDR3 DNA reads TGTGCCAGCAGTTGGGGGACCTACAATGAGCAGTTCTTC. Residues: CASSWGTYNEQFF.

This clone was seen once. The chain is built from TRBV18 and TRBJ2-7, with a weak D call TRBD1 (6 bases). With 6 bases removed from V and 1 base from J, the gap between germline ends came to 16 bases. CDR1 and CDR2 (germline): KGHSH, LQKENI. CDR3 length: 15 amino acids. CDR3 protein: CASSPGTGKSYEQYF. The CDR3 nucleotides read TGTGCCAGCTCTCCGGGTACAGGGAAGTCCTACGAGCAGTACTTC.